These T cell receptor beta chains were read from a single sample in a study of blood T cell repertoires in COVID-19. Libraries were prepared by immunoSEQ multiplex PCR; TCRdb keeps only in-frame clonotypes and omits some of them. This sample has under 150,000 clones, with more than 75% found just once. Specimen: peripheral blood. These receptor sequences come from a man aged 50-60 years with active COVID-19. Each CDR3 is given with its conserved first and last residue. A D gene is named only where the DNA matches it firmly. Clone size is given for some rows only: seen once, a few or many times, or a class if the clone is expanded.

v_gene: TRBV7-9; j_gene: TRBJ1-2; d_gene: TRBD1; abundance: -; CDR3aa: CASSLRTGGYGYTF; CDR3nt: TGTGCCAGCAGCTTAAGGACAGGGGGCTATGGCTACACCTTC
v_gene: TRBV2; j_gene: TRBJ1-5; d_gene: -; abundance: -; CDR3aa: CASSEVARNNQPQHF; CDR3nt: TGTGCCAGCAGTGAAGTCGCGCGGAACAATCAGCCCCAGCATTTT
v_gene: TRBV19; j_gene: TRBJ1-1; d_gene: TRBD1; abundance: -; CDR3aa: CASSAGQGGRAFF; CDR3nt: TGTGCCAGTAGTGCCGGACAGGGCGGTAGAGCTTTCTTT
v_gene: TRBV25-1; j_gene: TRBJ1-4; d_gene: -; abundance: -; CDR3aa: CASHRAGPGEKLFF; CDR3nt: TGTGCCAGCCACCGAGCGGGGCCAGGTGAAAAACTGTTTTTT
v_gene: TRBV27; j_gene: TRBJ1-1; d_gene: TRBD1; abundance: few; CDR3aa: CASSTNGQGKTFF; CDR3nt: TGTGCCAGCAGTACCAATGGACAGGGGAAAACTTTCTTT
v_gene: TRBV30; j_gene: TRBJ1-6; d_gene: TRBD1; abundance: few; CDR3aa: CAWRTGQPNSPLHF; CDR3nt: TGTGCCTGGAGAACGGGACAGCCGAATTCACCCCTCCACTTT
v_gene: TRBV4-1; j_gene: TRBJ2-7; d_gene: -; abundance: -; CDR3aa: CASSQDRRSPGIDEQYF; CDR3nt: TGCGCCAGCAGCCAAGATCGAAGGAGTCCGGGGATAGACGAGCAGTACTTC
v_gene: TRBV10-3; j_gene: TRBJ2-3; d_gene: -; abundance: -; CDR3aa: CAISDPGIADTQYF; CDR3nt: TGTGCCATCAGTGACCCGGGAATCGCGGATACGCAGTATTTT
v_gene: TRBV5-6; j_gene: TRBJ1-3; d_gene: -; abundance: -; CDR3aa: CASSLPGSGNTIYF; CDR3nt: TGTGCCAGCAGCTTGCCAGGATCTGGAAACACCATATATTTT
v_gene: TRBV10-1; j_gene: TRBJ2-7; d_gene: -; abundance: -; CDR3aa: CASSESGQATSYEQYF; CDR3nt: TGCGCCAGCAGTGAGTCCGGCCAGGCGACCTCCTACGAGCAGTACTTC
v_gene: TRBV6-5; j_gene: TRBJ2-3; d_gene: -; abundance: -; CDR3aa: CASSKGGTITDTQYF; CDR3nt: TGTGCCAGCAGTAAGGGGGGGACAATCACAGATACGCAGTATTTT
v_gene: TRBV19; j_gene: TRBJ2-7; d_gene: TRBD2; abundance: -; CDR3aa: CASSTRLAGNSYEQYF; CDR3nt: TGTGCCAGTAGTACCAGACTAGCGGGAAACTCCTACGAGCAGTACTTC
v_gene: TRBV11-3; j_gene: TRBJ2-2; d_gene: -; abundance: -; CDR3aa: CASSSVQTGELFF; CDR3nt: TGTGCCAGCAGCTCCGTACAGACCGGGGAGCTGTTTTTT
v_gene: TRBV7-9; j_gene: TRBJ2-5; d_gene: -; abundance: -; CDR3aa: CASSPHGETQYF; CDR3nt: TGTGCCAGCAGCCCCCACGGGGAGACCCAGTACTTC
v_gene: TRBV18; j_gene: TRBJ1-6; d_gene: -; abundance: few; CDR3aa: CASSPPGADSPLHF; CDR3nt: TGTGCCAGCTCACCGCCAGGGGCCGATTCACCCCTCCACTTT
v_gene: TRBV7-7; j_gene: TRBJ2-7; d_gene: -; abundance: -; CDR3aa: CASSPDRFWHEQYF; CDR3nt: TGTGCTAGCAGCCCCGACAGATTTTGGCACGAGCAGTACTTC
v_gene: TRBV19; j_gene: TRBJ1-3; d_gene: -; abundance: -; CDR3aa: CASSISTGGNTIYF; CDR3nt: TGTGCCAGTAGTATATCGACAGGTGGAAACACCATATATTTT
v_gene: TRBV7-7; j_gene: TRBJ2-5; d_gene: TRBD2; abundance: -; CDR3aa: CASSPHLSSGVAETQYF; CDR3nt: TGTGCTAGCAGCCCTCACCTTAGTAGCGGGGTAGCAGAGACCCAGTACTTC
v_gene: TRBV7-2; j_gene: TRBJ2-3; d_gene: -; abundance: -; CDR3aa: CASSLGGTSTDTQYF; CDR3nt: TGTGCCAGCAGCTTAGGCGGTACTAGCACAGATACGCAGTATTTT
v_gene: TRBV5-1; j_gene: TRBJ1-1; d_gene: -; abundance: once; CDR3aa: CASSRGGAKNTEAFF; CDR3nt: TGCGCCAGCAGCCGGGGAGGGGCGAAGAACACTGAAGCTTTCTTT
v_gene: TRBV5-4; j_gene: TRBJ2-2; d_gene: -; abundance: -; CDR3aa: CASSLGGQGTGELFF; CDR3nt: TGTGCCAGCAGCTTGGGGGGGCAAGGGACCGGGGAGCTGTTTTTT
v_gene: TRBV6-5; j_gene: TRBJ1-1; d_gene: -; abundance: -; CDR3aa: CASVASPGTEAFF; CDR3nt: TGTGCCAGCGTTGCTTCCCCAGGGACTGAAGCTTTCTTT
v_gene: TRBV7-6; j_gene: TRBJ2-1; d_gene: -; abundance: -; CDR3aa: CASSLGLYNEQFF; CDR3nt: TGTGCCAGCAGCTTAGGACTATACAATGAGCAGTTCTTC
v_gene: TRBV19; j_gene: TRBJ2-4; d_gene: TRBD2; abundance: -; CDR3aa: CASTERAGGRDIQYF; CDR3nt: TGTGCCAGTACCGAACGTGCGGGGGGCCGGGACATTCAGTACTTC
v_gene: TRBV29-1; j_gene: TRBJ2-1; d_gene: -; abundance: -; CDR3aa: CSVGLRLVNNEQFF; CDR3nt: TGCAGCGTTGGACTACGGCTGGTCAACAATGAGCAGTTCTTC
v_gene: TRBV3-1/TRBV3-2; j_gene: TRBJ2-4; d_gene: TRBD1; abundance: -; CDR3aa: CASSGGDRGFADIQYF; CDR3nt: TGTGCCAGCAGCGGTGGGGACAGGGGGTTCGCGGACATTCAGTACTTC
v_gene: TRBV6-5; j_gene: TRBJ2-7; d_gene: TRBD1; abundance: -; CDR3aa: CASSPDRDDEQYF; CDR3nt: TGTGCCAGCAGCCCGGACAGGGATGACGAGCAGTACTTC
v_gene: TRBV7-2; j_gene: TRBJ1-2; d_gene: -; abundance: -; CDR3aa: CASSLRGPIGYTF; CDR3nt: TGTGCCAGCAGCTTGCGGGGTCCTATTGGCTACACCTTC
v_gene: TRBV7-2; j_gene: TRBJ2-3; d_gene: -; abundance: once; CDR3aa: CASSLEGWQTQYF; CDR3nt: TGTGCCAGCAGCTTAGAGGGGTGGCAGACGCAGTATTTT
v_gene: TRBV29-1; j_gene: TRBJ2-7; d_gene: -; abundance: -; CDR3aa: CSVEGPGDEQYF; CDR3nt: TGCAGCGTTGAAGGCCCCGGGGACGAGCAGTACTTC
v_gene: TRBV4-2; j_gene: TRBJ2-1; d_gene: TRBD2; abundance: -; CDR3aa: CASSQASSGGMFEQFF; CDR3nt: TGTGCCAGCAGCCAAGCTTCTAGCGGGGGGATGTTTGAGCAGTTCTTC
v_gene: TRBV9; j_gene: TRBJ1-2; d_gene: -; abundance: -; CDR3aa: CASSPYWTARGYGYTF; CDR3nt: TGTGCCAGCAGCCCTTATTGGACCGCGCGCGGGTATGGCTACACCTTC
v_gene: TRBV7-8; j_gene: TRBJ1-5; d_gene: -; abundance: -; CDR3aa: CASSLGGMNQPQHF; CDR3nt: TGTGCCAGCAGCTTAGGAGGGATGAACCAGCCCCAGCATTTT
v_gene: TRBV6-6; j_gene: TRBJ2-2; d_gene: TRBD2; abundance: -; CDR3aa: CASRSGTSGGPGELFF; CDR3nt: TGTGCCAGCAGAAGCGGGACTAGCGGGGGCCCCGGGGAGCTGTTTTTT
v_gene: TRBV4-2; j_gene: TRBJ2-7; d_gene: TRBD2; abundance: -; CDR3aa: CASSYRLADYEQYF; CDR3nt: TGTGCCAGCAGCTATCGACTAGCCGACTACGAGCAGTACTTC
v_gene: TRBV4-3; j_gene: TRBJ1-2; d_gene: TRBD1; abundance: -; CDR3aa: CASSLGQTTFYGYTF; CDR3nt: TGCGCCAGCAGCTTGGGACAGACAACCTTCTATGGCTACACCTTC
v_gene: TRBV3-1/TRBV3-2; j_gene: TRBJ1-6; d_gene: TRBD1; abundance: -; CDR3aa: CASSLRQGENSPLHF; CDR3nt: TGTGCCAGCAGCCTTCGACAGGGGGAAAATTCACCCCTCCACTTT
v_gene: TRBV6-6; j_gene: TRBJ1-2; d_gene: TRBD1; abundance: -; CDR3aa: CASSSEGQINYGYTF; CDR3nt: TGTGCCAGCAGTTCCGAGGGACAGATTAACTATGGCTACACCTTC
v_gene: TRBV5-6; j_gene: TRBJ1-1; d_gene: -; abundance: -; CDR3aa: CASSFPQGSTEAFF; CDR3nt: TGTGCCAGCAGCTTCCCCCAGGGATCCACTGAAGCTTTCTTT
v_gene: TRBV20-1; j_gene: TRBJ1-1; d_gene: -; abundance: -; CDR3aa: CSASGGNTEAFF; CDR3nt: TGCAGTGCTAGTGGCGGGAACACTGAAGCTTTCTTT
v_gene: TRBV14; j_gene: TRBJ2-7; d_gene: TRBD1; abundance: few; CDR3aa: CASSPTLDRVRHEQYF; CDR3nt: TGTGCCAGCAGTCCTACTCTGGACAGGGTGCGTCACGAGCAGTACTTC
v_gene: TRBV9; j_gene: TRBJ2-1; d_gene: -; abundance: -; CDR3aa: CASSSRDFPRVEQFF; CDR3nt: TGTGCCAGCAGTTCCCGGGACTTCCCTAGGGTTGAGCAGTTCTTC
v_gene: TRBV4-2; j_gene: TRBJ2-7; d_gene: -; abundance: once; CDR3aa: CASSQETGTYEQYF; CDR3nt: TGTGCCAGCAGCCAAGAGACAGGAACGTACGAGCAGTACTTC
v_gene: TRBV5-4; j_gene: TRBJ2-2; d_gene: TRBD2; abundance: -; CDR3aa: CASAAAGAIMTGELFF; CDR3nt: TGTGCCTCTGCGGCAGCGGGGGCCATCATGACCGGGGAGCTGTTTTTT
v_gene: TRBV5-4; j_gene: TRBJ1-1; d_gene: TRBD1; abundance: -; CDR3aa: CASSPDRVGEAFF; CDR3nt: TGTGCCAGCAGCCCGGACAGGGTAGGTGAAGCTTTCTTT
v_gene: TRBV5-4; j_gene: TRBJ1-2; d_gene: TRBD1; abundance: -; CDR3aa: CASSLQGARGYGYTF; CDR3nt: TGTGCCAGCAGCTTGCAGGGGGCGCGGGGCTATGGCTACACCTTC
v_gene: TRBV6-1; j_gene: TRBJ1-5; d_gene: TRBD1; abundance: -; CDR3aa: CASSERDRRTRSNQPQHF; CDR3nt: TGTGCCAGCAGTGAAAGGGACAGGCGGACGAGGAGCAATCAGCCCCAGCATTTT
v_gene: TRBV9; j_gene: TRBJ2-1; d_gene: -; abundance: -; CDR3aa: CASSVLGANEQFF; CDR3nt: TGTGCCAGCAGTGTACTAGGGGCCAATGAGCAGTTCTTC
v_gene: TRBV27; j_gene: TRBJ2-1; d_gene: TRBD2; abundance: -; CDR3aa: CASSLASGVYNEQFF; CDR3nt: TGTGCCAGCAGTTTAGCTAGCGGAGTTTACAATGAGCAGTTCTTC
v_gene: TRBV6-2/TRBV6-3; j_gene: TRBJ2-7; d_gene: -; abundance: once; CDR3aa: CASSYHSPSSYEQYF; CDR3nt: TGTGCCAGCAGTTACCACTCCCCAAGCTCCTACGAGCAGTACTTC
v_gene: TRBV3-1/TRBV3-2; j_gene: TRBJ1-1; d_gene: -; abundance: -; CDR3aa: CASSLGGLTAEAFF; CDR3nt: TGTGCCAGCAGCCTGGGAGGACTGACAGCTGAAGCTTTCTTT